The 8 T cell receptor beta chains reported below all come from one sample, sequenced in a study of TIL therapy for anti-PD-1-resistant metastatic lung cancer. Time point reported: pre-treatment sample, taken before nivolumab and TIL therapy. This was the immunoSEQ v3 assay. Only in-frame clones appear in the TCRdb table, and some are missing; sequencing was by immunoSEQ multiplex PCR. The repertoire holds 50,000 to 70,000 clones, more than 80% seen once, with 2.5% to 3.5% in the top ten. The sequenced sample was blood, obtained at baseline. The receptors here all came from a person aged 25-79 years with non-small cell lung cancer.

V is TRBV28 and J is TRBJ2-5, with unresolved D. Germline CDR1 and CDR2: MDHEN and SYDVKM. V was clipped by 3 bases and J by 5 bases, with 4 bases between them. CDR3 length: 11 amino acids. CDR3 in amino acids: CASSFGETQYF. CDR3 bases: TGTGCCAGCAGTTTCGGGGAGACCCAGTACTTC.

CDR3 sequence: CASSLEGQVYEQYF. CDR3 sequence (DNA): TGCGCCAGCAGCTTGGAGGGGCAGGTCTACGAGCAGTACTTC. The J gene is TRBJ2-7, the V gene TRBV5-1; D might be TRBD1 (5 bases). There are 14 residues in the CDR3. Per germline, CDR1 SGHRS and CDR2 YFSETQ. V was shortened by 0 bases and J by 3 bases, with 10 bases between the two germline ends. The full variable domain, in which reference TRBV5-1 and TRBJ2-7 provide the parts outside the CDR3, is KAGVTQTPRYLIKTRGQQVTLSCSPISGHRSVSWYQQTPGQGLQFLFEYFSETQRNKGNFPGRFSGRQFSNSRSEMNVSTLELGDSALYLCASSLEGQVYEQYFGPGTRLTVT.

The chain has TRBV9 and TRBJ2-2; D is tentatively TRBD1 or TRBD2 (5 bases each). Trimming took off 3 bases at V and 5 bases at J, with 14 bases between the two ends. This CDR3 has 15 residues. In germline, CDR1 is SGDLS, CDR2 YYNGEE. The CDR3 DNA reads as TGTGCCAGCAGCGCCTCCGGGACGACTACCGGGGAGCTGTTTTTT. This codes for CASSASGTTTGELFF.

The J gene is TRBJ2-5, the V gene TRBV19, with 11 bases lining up with TRBD2. With 4 bases clipped from V and 2 bases from J, the junction kept 6 bases outside the gene matches. CDR1 and CDR2 from the germline V gene are LNHDA and SQIVND (reference sequence). The CDR3 has 16 amino acids. The CDR3 coding sequence is TGTGCCAGTAGTACTATAGCGGGAGGGCTACAAGAGACCCAGTACTTC. Translated, it gives CASSTIAGGLQETQYF.

This clone was counted only a few times. V usage is TRBV5-4 and J usage is TRBJ1-5; no firm D call. The CDR3 sequence is 15 residues long. Germline assignment: CDR1 SGHNT and CDR2 YYREEE (reference sequence). The V end was cut by 3 bases, the J end by 6 bases, with 16 bases between. CDR3 coding DNA: TGTGCCAGCAGCTCGGGAGGTGGTGGGTCTCAGCCCCAGCATTTT. It translates to CASSSGGGGSQPQHF.

The V and J genes are TRBV27 and TRBJ2-7; D uncertain. This CDR3 comprises 14 residues. Germline CDR1 reads MNHEY; CDR2 reads SMNVEV (reference sequence). V lost 1 base and J 0 bases, leaving 7 bases between the germline ends. The CDR3 here is CASSLYDTSYEQYF. The CDR3 coding sequence is TGTGCCAGCAGTTTATATGACACCTCCTACGAGCAGTACTTC.

This clone came up once. V and J are TRBV28 and TRBJ2-5, with TRBD2 as a possible D gene (7 bases). V lost 3 bases and J lost 5, with 13 bases in between. Germline assignment: CDR1 MDHEN and CDR2 SYDVKM. This CDR3 has 14 residues. As DNA, the CDR3 is TGTGCCAGCAGTTTTAAGGGGGGGCCGGAGACCCAGTACTTC. Translating it yields CASSFKGGPETQYF. Looking up the rest from reference TRBV28 and TRBJ2-5 gives the full variable domain: DVKVTQSSRYLVKRTGEKVFLECVQDMDHENMFWYRQDPGLGLRLIYFSYDVKMKEKGDIPEGYSVSREKKERFSLILESASTNQTSMYLCASSFKGGPETQYFGPGTRLLVL.

This chain connects TRBV2 to TRBJ1-2, with 9 bases that match TRBD1. The CDR3 sequence is 12 residues long. Germline V lookup: CDR1 SNHLY, CDR2 FYNNEI. After removal of 6 bases from V and 6 bases from J, the junction contained 2 bases not matched to a gene. CDR3 residues: CASRTGGDGYTF. CDR3 nucleotides: TGTGCCAGCAGGACAGGGGGAGATGGCTACACCTTC.